This T cell receptor beta chain was documented in a study of blood T cell repertoires in COVID-19. On the study more broadly: COVID-19 samples collected from the United States, Italy and Spain covered acute and convalescent phases.

The participants were between about 18 and 90 years old and came from about two dozen US areas. Categorization into cohorts depended on clinical history that participants reported. How the authors handled the data: Reference gene primer amplification gave estimated nucleated cell counts. Using immunoSEQ multiplex PCR, the repertoire was profiled, and TCRdb retains in-frame clones only, with some absent. V and J calls plus clone size are reproduced from that table; the DNA served to infer D and trimming. The data hold around 300,000 clones, with around 90% observed a single time. Germline values: CDR1 MNHEY, CDR2 SVGEGT. Trimming took 6 bases from V and 4 from J; bases not matched to a gene: 8. The CDR3 spans 15 residues.

The chain has TRBV6-2 or TRBV6-3 and TRBJ1-1; TRBD1 matches 10 bases. The sample comprised PBMCs or T cells enriched from blood (not recorded which). The receptor comes from a woman aged 18-29 years with acute COVID-19. The DNA of the CDR3 is TGTGCCAGCAGCTCAACCGGGACAGGGGCCACTGAAGCTTTCTTT. Amino acids: CASSSTGTGATEAFF.